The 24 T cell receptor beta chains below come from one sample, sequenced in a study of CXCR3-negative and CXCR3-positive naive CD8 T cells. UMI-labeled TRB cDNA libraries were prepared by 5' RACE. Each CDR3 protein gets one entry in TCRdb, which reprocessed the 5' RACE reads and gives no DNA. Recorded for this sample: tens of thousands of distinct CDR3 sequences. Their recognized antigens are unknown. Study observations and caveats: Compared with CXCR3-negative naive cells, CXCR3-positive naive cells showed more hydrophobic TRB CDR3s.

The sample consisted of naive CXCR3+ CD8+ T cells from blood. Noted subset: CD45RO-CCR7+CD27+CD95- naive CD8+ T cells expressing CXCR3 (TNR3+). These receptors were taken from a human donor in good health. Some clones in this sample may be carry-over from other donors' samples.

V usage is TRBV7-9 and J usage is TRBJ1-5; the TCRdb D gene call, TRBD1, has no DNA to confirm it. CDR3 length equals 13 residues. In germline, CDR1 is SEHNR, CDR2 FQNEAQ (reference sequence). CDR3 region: CASSLGGAGSQHF.

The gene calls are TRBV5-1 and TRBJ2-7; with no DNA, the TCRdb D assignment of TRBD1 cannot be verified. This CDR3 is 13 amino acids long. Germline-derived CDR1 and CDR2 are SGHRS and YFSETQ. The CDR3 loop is CASSFREIDEQYF.

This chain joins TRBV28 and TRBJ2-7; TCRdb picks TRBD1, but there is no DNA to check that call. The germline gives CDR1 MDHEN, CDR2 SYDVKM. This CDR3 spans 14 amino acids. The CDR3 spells CASTDPGQTYEQYF.

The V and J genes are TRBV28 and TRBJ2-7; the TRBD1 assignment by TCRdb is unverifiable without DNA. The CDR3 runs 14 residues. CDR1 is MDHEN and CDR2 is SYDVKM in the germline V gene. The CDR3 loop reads CASSFMGGGDEQYF. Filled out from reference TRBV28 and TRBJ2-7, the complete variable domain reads DVKVTQSSRYLVKRTGEKVFLECVQDMDHENMFWYRQDPGLGLRLIYFSYDVKMKEKGDIPEGYSVSREKKERFSLILESASTNQTSMYLCASSFMGGGDEQYFGPGTRLTVT.

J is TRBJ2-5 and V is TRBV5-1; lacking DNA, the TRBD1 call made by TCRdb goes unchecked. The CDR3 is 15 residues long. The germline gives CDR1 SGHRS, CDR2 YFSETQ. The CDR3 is CASSGGTAQGETQYF.

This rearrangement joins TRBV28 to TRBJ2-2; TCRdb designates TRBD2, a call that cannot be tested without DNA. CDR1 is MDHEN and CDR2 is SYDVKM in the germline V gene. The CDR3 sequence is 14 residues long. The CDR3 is CASSRRINTGELFF.

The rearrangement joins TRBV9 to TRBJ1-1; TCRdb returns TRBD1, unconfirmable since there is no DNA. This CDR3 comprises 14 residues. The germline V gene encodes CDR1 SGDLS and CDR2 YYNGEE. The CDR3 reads CASSPPGGTTEAFF.

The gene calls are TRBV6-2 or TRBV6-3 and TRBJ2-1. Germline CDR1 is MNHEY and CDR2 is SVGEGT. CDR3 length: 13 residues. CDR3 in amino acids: CASSPGPYNEQFF.

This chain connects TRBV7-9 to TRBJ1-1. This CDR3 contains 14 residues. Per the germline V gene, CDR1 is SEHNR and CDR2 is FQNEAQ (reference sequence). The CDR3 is CASSSTDMGTEAFF.

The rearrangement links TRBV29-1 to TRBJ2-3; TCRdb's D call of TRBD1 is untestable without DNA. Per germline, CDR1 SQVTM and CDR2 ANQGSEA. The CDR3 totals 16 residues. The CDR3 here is CSVTAGTGFKSDTQYF.

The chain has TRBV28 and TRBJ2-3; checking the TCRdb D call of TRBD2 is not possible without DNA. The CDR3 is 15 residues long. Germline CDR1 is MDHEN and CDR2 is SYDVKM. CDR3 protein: CASSLYKGPSDTQYF. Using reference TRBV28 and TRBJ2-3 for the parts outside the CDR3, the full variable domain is DVKVTQSSRYLVKRTGEKVFLECVQDMDHENMFWYRQDPGLGLRLIYFSYDVKMKEKGDIPEGYSVSREKKERFSLILESASTNQTSMYLCASSLYKGPSDTQYFGPGTRLTVL.

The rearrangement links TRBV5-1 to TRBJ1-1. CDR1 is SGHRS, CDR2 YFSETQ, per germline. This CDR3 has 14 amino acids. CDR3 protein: CASSPLNMNTEAFF.

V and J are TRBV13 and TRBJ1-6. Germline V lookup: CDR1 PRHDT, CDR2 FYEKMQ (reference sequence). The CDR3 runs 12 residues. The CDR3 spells CASSLQLSPLHF.

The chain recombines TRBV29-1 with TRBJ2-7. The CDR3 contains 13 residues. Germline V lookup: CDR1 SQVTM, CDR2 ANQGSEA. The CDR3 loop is CSVEEGRTYEQYF.

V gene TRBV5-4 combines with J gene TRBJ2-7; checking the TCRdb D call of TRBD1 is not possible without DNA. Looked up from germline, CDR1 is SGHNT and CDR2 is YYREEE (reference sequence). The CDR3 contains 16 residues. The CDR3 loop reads CASSLLLGTVTYEQYF. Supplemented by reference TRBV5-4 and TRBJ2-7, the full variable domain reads ETGVTQSPTHLIKTRGQQVTLRCSSQSGHNTVSWYQQALGQGPQFIFQYYREEENGRGNFPPRFSGLQFPNYSSELNVNALELDDSALYLCASSLLLGTVTYEQYFGPGTRLTVT.

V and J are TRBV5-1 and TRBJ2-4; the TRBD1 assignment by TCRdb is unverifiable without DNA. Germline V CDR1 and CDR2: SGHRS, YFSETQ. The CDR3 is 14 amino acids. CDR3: CASSPGTGTNIQYF.

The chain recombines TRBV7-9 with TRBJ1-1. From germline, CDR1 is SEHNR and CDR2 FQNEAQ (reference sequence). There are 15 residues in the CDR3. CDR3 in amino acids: CASSPTAGPNTEAFF.

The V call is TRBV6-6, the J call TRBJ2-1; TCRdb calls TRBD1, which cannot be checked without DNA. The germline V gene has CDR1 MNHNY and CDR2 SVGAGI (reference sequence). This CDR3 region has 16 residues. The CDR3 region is CASSLLGGTGTNEQFF.

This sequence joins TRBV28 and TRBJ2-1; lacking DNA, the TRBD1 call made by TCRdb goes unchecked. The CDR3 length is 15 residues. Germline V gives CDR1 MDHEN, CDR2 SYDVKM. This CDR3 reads CASSSPGTGSNEQFF.

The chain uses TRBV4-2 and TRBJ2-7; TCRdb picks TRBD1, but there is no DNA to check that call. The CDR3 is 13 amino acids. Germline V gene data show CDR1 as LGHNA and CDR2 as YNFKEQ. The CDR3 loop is CASSHGQGNEQYF.

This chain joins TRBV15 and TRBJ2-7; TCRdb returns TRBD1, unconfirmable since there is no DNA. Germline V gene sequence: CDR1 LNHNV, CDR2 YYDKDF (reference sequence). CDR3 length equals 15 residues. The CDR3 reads CATSRDRDRGSEQYF. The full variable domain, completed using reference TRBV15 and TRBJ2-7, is DAMVIQNPRYQVTQFGKPVTLSCSQTLNHNVMYWYQQKSSQAPKLLFHYYDKDFNNEADTPDNFQSRRPNTSFCFLDIRSPGLGDTAMYLCATSRDRDRGSEQYFGPGTRLTVT.

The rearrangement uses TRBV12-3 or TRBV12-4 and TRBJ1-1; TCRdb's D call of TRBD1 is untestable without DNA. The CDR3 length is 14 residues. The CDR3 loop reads CASSGTGRHTEAFF.

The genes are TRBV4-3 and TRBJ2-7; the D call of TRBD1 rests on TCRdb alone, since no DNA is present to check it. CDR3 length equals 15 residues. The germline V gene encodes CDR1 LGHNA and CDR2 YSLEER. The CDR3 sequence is CASSQDWQGWYEQYF.

The CDR3 protein is CASRGTYEQYF. The J gene is TRBJ2-7, the V gene TRBV2. The V gene's germline CDR1 is SNHLY and CDR2 FYNNEI. CDR3 length: 11 amino acids.